These T cell receptor beta chains were read from a single sample in a study of cytomegalovirus exposure and HLA in healthy donors. The table came from immunoSEQ multiplex PCR; TCRdb's copy has only in-frame clones and leaves some out. In the table there are 130,000 to 150,000 clones, 78% of which are singletons. The material sequenced was PBMCs. Every receptor here comes from a female donor in good health and CMV-seronegative. Both conserved end residues are part of each CDR3. Each record gives: D gene, CDR3 length, J gene, V gene, clone size, CDR3 DNA, CDR3 protein. The D gene is left open where the match is weak. The size of a clone is reported for some rows only, either as once, few or many, or as a class for expanded clones.

. | 12 | TRBJ1-1 | TRBV29-1 | many | TGCAGCGTTTTTTTGAGAAACACTGAAGCTTTCTTT | CSVFLRNTEAFF
. | 16 | TRBJ2-7 | TRBV6-1 | . | TGTGCCAGCAGTGAGTGGGGCCAGGGGAGCTCCTACGAGCAGTACTTC | CASSEWGQGSSYEQYF
. | 14 | TRBJ1-1 | TRBV18 | few | TGTGCCAGCTCACCGATTAGGAGGAACACTGAAGCTTTCTTT | CASSPIRRNTEAFF
. | 11 | TRBJ2-5 | TRBV5-1 | . | TGCGCCAGCAGCTCAAAAGAGACCCAGTACTTC | CASSSKETQYF
. | 16 | TRBJ1-6 | TRBV21-1 | . | TGTGCCAGCAGCAGGGTGTGTCCGGAGCCGAATTCACCCCTCCACTTT | CASSRVCPEPNSPLHF
TRBD2 | 14 | TRBJ2-2 | TRBV27 | . | TGTGCCAGCAGGGGCGGGGGAGGGACCGGGGAGCTGTTTTTT | CASRGGGGTGELFF
TRBD1 | 20 | TRBJ1-6 | TRBV28 | . | TGTGCCAGCAGTTTGGGACAGGGTTTCAGAGTAGGCTCCTATAATTCACCCCTCCACTTT | CASSLGQGFRVGSYNSPLHF
. | 12 | TRBJ1-1 | TRBV5-1 | . | TGCGCCAGCAGTACAGGGTACACTGAAGCTTTCTTT | CASSTGYTEAFF
TRBD2 | 16 | TRBJ2-5 | TRBV5-1 | . | TGCGCCAGCAGCCGCGGGGCTAGCGGAGGACAAGAGACCCAGTACTTC | CASSRGASGGQETQYF
. | 13 | TRBJ1-6 | TRBV7-9 | . | TGTGCCAGCAGCTTGTACAATGATTCACCCCTCCACTTT | CASSLYNDSPLHF
TRBD1 | 13 | TRBJ1-1 | TRBV7-2 | . | TGTGCCAGCAGCCTCGGACAGGGGGCTGAAGCTTTCTTT | CASSLGQGAEAFF
TRBD2 | 14 | TRBJ2-3 | TRBV30 | . | TGTGCCTGGACTCTAGCGGGAGTTCGAGATACGCAGTATTTT | CAWTLAGVRDTQYF
. | 15 | TRBJ1-1 | TRBV28 | few | TGTGCCAGCAGTTTAAGTCTGACGGGAAACACTGAAGCTTTCTTT | CASSLSLTGNTEAFF
TRBD1 | 16 | TRBJ1-2 | TRBV5-1 | . | TGCGCCAGCAGCTCAGGACAGGGCGCTGGGTTCTATGGCTACACCTTC | CASSSGQGAGFYGYTF
TRBD1 | 17 | TRBJ2-7 | TRBV7-6 | . | TGTGCCAGCAGCTCTAGGGGGCAAAGGGACAGGTCCTACGAGCAGTACTTC | CASSSRGQRDRSYEQYF
TRBD1 | 17 | TRBJ1-5 | TRBV29-1 | . | TGCAGTATCACAGATCGGGACAGGGGCCCCGCGGGTCAGCCCCAGCATTTT | CSITDRDRGPAGQPQHF
. | 15 | TRBJ2-7 | TRBV6-5 | . | TGTGCCAGCAGTTACTCGTATCAGGGGTCCTACGAGCAGTACTTC | CASSYSYQGSYEQYF
. | 13 | TRBJ1-5 | TRBV28 | . | TGTGCCAGCAGCCCAGGTTACCAACGGCCCCAGCATTTT | CASSPGYQRPQHF
TRBD2 | 15 | TRBJ2-1 | TRBV9 | . | TGTGCCAGCAGCGTAGTAGCGGGGGGGAACAATGAGCAGTTCTTC | CASSVVAGGNNEQFF
. | 13 | TRBJ2-1 | TRBV6-6 | once | TGTGCCAGCAGTCGACAGGTACACAATGAGCAGTTCTTC | CASSRQVHNEQFF
. | 15 | TRBJ1-1 | TRBV7-9 | . | TGTGCCAGCAGCGGATGGGTAGGGGGTAACACTGAAGCTTTCTTT | CASSGWVGGNTEAFF
. | 13 | TRBJ2-2 | TRBV29-1 | . | TGCAGCGTTGACACTGCGAACACCGGGGAGCTGTTTTTT | CSVDTANTGELFF
TRBD1 | 13 | TRBJ1-5 | TRBV27 | . | TGTGCCAGCAGGTCGGACAGGCTTCGTCCCCAGCATTTT | CASRSDRLRPQHF
. | 13 | TRBJ1-1 | TRBV10-1 | . | TGCGCCAGCAGCGACAGTGGCCGGACTGAAGCTTTCTTT | CASSDSGRTEAFF
. | 14 | TRBJ1-2 | TRBV7-8 | . | TGTGCCAGCAGCCCACCCGCCGGGGAGACTGGCTACACCTTC | CASSPPAGETGYTF
. | 14 | TRBJ1-1 | TRBV6-1 | few | TGTGCCAGCAGTTCCTGGGGGGAGAACACTGAAGCTTTCTTT | CASSSWGENTEAFF
TRBD1 | 15 | TRBJ2-7 | TRBV2 | . | TGTGCCAGCAGTGAAAGGGGGACAGGCAGTTACGAGCAGTACTTC | CASSERGTGSYEQYF
. | 14 | TRBJ2-2 | TRBV9 | . | TGTGCCAGCAGCGCGACAGTCCCCACCGGGGAGCTGTTTTTT | CASSATVPTGELFF
TRBD1 | 17 | TRBJ2-6 | TRBV19 | . | TGTGCCACCCATCCCGGACAGGGAACTTCTGGGGCCAACGTCCTGACTTTC | CATHPGQGTSGANVLTF
. | 14 | TRBJ2-2 | TRBV28 | . | TGTGCCAGCGGCTCAGCAGAGGACACCGGGGAGCTGTTTTTT | CASGSAEDTGELFF
TRBD2 | 15 | TRBJ2-1 | TRBV7-3 | . | TGTGCCAGCAGCTCCGGGAGGCGGGGGGACAATGAGCAGTTCTTC | CASSSGRRGDNEQFF
TRBD1 | 18 | TRBJ1-6 | TRBV5-4 | . | TGTGCCAGCAGCTTTTTCGTGACAGGGGCATCCCCTAATTCACCCCTCCACTTT | CASSFFVTGASPNSPLHF
TRBD1 | 15 | TRBJ1-5 | TRBV6-5 | few | TGTGCCAGCAGTTATTCGACAGGGGGCAATCAGCCCCAGCATTTT | CASSYSTGGNQPQHF
TRBD2 | 17 | TRBJ2-2 | TRBV5-1 | . | TGCGCCAGCAGCTTGTATAGGACTAGCGGGAGTGTCGGGGAGCTGTTTTTT | CASSLYRTSGSVGELFF
TRBD2 | 15 | TRBJ2-3 | TRBV13 | . | TGTGCCAGCAGCTTAAGAGCGGGGGGGACAGATACGCAGTATTTT | CASSLRAGGTDTQYF
TRBD2 | 15 | TRBJ2-1 | TRBV15 | . | TGTGCCACCAGCAGAGATGGGGGGGACTACAATGAGCAGTTCTTC | CATSRDGGDYNEQFF
. | 13 | TRBJ1-5 | TRBV28 | . | TGTGCCAGCAGTAGAACGGGAGCTCAGCCCCAGCATTTT | CASSRTGAQPQHF
. | 13 | TRBJ2-3 | TRBV30 | few | TGTGCCCGCGCTGGTATTGCCACAGATACGCAGTATTTT | CARAGIATDTQYF
TRBD1 | 17 | TRBJ2-6 | TRBV7-8 | once | TGTGCCAGCAGCTTGGGACAGGTTCTCTCTGGGGCCAACGTCCTGACTTTC | CASSLGQVLSGANVLTF
. | 15 | TRBJ1-3 | TRBV4-3 | . | TGCGCCAGCAGCGCGACTCCAGGGATCCGAAACACCATATATTTT | CASSATPGIRNTIYF
. | 14 | TRBJ1-1 | TRBV6-4 | few | TGTGCCAGCAACCTCAACCGGGGGGGGACTGAAGCTTTCTTT | CASNLNRGGTEAFF
. | 14 | TRBJ2-7 | TRBV7-3 | . | TGTGCCAGCAGCTTAGGTGGCGGTCCTAACGAGCAGTACTTC | CASSLGGGPNEQYF
TRBD2 | 16 | TRBJ2-7 | TRBV10-3 | few | TGTGCCATCAGTGAGCTGTCTGGGCGGGGGGGCGGTGTGCAGTACTTC | CAISELSGRGGGVQYF
TRBD2 | 12 | TRBJ2-7 | TRBV30 | . | TGTGCCTGGAGCGGGGGGATCTACGAGCAGTACTTC | CAWSGGIYEQYF
TRBD2 | 15 | TRBJ2-1 | TRBV2 | . | TGTGCCAGCAGTATTAGCGGGATATCCTACAATGAGCAGTTCTTC | CASSISGISYNEQFF
. | 13 | TRBJ1-1 | TRBV27 | . | TGTGCCAGCATGGGGGGGGTAAACACTGAAGCTTTCTTT | CASMGGVNTEAFF
TRBD2 | 16 | TRBJ2-3 | TRBV7-6 | . | TGTGCCAGCAGCTGGACTAGCGGGGGGGCACGAGATACGCAGTATTTT | CASSWTSGGARDTQYF
. | 16 | TRBJ2-5 | TRBV10-2 | . | TGCGCCAGCAGTGAGTCAAGTAGGAGGGGAGTGGAGACCCAGTACTTC | CASSESSRRGVETQYF
TRBD2 | 13 | TRBJ2-2 | TRBV6-1 | . | TGTGCCAGCAGTACGGGAGCGGGGGGGGAGCTGTTTTTT | CASSTGAGGELFF
TRBD1 | 15 | TRBJ2-7 | TRBV4-1 | few | TGCGCCAGCAGCCAAGATGGGACAGGGTTCTACGAGCAGTACTTC | CASSQDGTGFYEQYF
. | 14 | TRBJ1-1 | TRBV9 | . | TGTGCCAGCAGCCAAATTGGACAGAACACTGAAGCTTTCTTT | CASSQIGQNTEAFF